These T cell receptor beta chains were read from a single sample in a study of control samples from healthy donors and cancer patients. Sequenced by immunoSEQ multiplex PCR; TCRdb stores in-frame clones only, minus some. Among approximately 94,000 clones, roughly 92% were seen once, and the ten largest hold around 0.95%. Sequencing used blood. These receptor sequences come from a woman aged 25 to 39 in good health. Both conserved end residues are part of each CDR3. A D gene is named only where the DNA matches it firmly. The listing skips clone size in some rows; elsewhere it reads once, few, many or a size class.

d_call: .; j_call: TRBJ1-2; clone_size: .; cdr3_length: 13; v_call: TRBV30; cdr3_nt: TGTGCCTGGAGTGTACGATCAGTATATGGCTACACCTTC; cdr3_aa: CAWSVRSVYGYTF
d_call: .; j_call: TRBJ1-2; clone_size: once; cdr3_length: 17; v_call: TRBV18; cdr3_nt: TGTGCCAGCTCACCACCGGGTAGGGACAACGCTAACTATGGCTACACCTTC; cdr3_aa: CASSPPGRDNANYGYTF
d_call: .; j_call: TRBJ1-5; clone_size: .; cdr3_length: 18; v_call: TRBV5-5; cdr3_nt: TGTGCCAGCAGCTTGTCTGTTCCCCCCACCTATAGCAATCAGCCCCAGCATTTT; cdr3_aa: CASSLSVPPTYSNQPQHF
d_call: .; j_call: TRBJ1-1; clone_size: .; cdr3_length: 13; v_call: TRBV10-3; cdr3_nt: TGTGCCATCGTGTCAGGGTTGAACACTGAAGCTTTCTTT; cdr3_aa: CAIVSGLNTEAFF
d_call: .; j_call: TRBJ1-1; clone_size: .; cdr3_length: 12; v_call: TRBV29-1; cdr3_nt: TGCAGCGTGACACAGGGTTACACTGAAGCTTTCTTT; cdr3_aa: CSVTQGYTEAFF
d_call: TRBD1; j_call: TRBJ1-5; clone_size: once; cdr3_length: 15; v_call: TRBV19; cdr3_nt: TGTGCCAGTAGTAGGGGACAGGGGGTTCGGCAGCCCCAGCATTTT; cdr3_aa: CASSRGQGVRQPQHF
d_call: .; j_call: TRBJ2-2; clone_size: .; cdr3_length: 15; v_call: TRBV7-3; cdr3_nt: TGTGCCAGCAGCCCAGAAGGACGGGAACCCAGGGTGCTGTTTTTT; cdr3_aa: CASSPEGREPRVLFF
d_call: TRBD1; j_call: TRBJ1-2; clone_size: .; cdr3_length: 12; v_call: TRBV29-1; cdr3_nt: TGCAGCGTTGTGACAGGGAACTATGGCTACACCTTC; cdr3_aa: CSVVTGNYGYTF
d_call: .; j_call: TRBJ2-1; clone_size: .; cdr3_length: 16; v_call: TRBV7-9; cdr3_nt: TGTGCCAGCAGCTTAGTTGCGGGGAGCTCCTACAATGAGCAGTTCTTC; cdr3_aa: CASSLVAGSSYNEQFF
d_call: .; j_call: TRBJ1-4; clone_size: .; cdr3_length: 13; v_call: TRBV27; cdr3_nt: TGTGCCAGCAAACTTCTTGGAAGTGAAAAACTGTTTTTT; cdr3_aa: CASKLLGSEKLFF
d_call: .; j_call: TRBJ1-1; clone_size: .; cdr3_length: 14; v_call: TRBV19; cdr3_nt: TGTGCCAGTAGACAAAACGGGGCGAAGACTGAAGCTTTCTTT; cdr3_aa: CASRQNGAKTEAFF
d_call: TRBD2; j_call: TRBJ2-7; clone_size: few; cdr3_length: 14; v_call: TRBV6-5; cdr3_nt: TGTGCCAGCAGAGTAGCGGGAGGCACCTACGAGCAGTACTTC; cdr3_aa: CASRVAGGTYEQYF
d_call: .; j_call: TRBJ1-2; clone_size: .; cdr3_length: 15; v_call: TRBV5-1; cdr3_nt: TGCGCCAGCAGCTTGGATAGGGGATGGGTCTATGGCTACACCTTC; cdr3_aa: CASSLDRGWVYGYTF
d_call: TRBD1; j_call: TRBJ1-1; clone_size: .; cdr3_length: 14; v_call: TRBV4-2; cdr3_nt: TGTGCCAGCAGACAGGGGCGAATGAACACTGAAGCTTTCTTT; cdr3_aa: CASRQGRMNTEAFF
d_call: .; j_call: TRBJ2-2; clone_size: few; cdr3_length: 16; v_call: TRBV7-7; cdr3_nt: TGTGCCAGCAGCTTAGGGAGGACTATAAACACCGGGGAGCTGTTTTTT; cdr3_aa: CASSLGRTINTGELFF
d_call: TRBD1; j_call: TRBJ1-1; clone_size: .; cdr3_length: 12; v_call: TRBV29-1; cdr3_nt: TGCAGCGGGGGACAGTTGAACACTGAAGCTTTCTTT; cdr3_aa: CSGGQLNTEAFF
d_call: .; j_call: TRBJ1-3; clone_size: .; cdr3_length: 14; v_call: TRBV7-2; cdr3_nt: TGTGCCAGCAGCTTAGGGGGGCCTGGAAACACCATATATTTT; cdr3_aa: CASSLGGPGNTIYF
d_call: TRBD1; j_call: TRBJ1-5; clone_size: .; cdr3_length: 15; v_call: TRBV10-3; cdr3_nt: TGTGCCATCAGTGGTACGGGACAGAGCAATCAGCCCCAGCATTTT; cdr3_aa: CAISGTGQSNQPQHF
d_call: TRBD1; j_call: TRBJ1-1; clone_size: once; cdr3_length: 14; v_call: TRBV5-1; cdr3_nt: TGCGCCAGCACCAGACAGGGAATGAACACTGAAGCTTTCTTT; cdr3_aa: CASTRQGMNTEAFF
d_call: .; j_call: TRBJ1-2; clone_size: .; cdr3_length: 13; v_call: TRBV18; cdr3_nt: TGTGCCAGCTCAAGCGGGACGGACTCTGGCTACACCTTC; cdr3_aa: CASSSGTDSGYTF
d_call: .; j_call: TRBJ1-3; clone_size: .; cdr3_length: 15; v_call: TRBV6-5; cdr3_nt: TGTGCCAGCAGTTATGCGACAGGCTCTGGAAACACCATATATTTT; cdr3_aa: CASSYATGSGNTIYF
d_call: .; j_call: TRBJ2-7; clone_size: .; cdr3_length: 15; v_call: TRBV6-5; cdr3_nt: TGTGCCAGCAGTCAAACAGGGCCCGGGGTTGACGAGCAGTACTTC; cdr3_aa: CASSQTGPGVDEQYF
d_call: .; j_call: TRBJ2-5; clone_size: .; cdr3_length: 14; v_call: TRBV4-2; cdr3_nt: TGTGCCAGCAGCCGATCGACTGGCGGGGAGACCCAGTACTTC; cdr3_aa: CASSRSTGGETQYF
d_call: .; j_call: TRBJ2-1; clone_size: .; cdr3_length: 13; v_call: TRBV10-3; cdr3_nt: TGTGCCCTCGGGACGAACTCCTACAATGAGCAGTTCTTC; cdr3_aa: CALGTNSYNEQFF
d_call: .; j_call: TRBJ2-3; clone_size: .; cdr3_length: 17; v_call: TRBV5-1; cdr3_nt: TGCGCCAGCAGCTCGAGCCGTGTTACGCCCAGCACAGATACGCAGTATTTT; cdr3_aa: CASSSSRVTPSTDTQYF
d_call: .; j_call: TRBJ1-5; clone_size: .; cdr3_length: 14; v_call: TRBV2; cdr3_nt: TGTGCCAGCAGCGCTCAGGGTGTAGAGCAGCCCCAGCATTTT; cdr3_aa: CASSAQGVEQPQHF
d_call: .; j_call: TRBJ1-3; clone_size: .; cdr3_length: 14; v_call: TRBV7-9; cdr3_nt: TGTGCCAGCAGCTTAACCGCAGGGAGAAACACCATATATTTT; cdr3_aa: CASSLTAGRNTIYF
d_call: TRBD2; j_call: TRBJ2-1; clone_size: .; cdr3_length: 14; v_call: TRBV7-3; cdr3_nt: TGTGCCAGCAGCTTTGGAGCGGGGGGTCGTGAGCAGTTCTTC; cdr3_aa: CASSFGAGGREQFF
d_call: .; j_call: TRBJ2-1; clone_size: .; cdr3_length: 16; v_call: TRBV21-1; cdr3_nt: TGTGCCAGCAGCAAACACGCCCAGCGGGATCATGAAAAGCAGTTCTTC; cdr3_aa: CASSKHAQRDHEKQFF
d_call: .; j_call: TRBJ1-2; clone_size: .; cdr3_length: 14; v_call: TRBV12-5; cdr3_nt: TGTGCTAGTGGTTTGGGGCTCCTGGGACGTGGCTACACCTTC; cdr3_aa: CASGLGLLGRGYTF
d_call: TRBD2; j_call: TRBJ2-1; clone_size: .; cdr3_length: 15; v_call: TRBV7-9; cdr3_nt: TGTGCCAGCAGCCCTACAGCGGGGCGCTACCATGAGCAGTTCTTC; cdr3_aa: CASSPTAGRYHEQFF
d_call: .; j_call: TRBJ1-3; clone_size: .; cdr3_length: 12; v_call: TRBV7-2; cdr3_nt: TGTGCCAGCAGCTTATGGGGGAACACCATATATTTT; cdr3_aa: CASSLWGNTIYF
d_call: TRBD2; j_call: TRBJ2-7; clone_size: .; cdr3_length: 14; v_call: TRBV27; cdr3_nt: TGTGCCAGCAGTTCTAACGGGAGGGCTTACGAGCAGTACTTC; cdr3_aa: CASSSNGRAYEQYF
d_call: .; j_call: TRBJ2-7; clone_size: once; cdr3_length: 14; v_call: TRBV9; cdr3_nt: TGTGCCAGCAGCGTAGCGTCAAGGGTAGGGGAGCAGTACTTC; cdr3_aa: CASSVASRVGEQYF
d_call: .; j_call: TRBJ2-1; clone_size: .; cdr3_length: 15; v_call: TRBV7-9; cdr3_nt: TGTGCCAGCAGCCCGAGGGGGATACCCTACAATGAGCAGTTCTTC; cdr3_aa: CASSPRGIPYNEQFF
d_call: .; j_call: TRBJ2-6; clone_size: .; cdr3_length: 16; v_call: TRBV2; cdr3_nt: TGTGCCAGCAAATTGCAGGGGATCTCTGGGGCCAACGTCCTGACTTTC; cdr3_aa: CASKLQGISGANVLTF
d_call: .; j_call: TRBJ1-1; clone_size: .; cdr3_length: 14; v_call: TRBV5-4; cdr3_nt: TGTGCCAGCAGCTACGAACCAGGGAACACTGAAGCTTTCTTT; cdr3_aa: CASSYEPGNTEAFF
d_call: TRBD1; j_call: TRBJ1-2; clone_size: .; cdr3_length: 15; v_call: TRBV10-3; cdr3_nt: TGTGCCATCAGTGAGTCTCTGACAGGGGGGAGTGGCTACACCTTC; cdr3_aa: CAISESLTGGSGYTF
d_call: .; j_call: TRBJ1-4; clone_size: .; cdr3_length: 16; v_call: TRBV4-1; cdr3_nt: TGCGCCAGCAGCCCCTCCCCCAGGACCGGGGGGGAAAAACTGTTTTTT; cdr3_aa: CASSPSPRTGGEKLFF
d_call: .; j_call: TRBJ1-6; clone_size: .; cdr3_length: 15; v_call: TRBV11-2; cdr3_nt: TGTGCCAGCAGAGTCCCGGGCAGACGAAATTCACCCCTCCACTTT; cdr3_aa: CASRVPGRRNSPLHF
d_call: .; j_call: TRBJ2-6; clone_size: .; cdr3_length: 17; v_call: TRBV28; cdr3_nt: TGTGCCAGCAGTCCCCAGTGGAGCTACTCTGGGGCCAACGTCCTGACTTTC; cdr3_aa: CASSPQWSYSGANVLTF
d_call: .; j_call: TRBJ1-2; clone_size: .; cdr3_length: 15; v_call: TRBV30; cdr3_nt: TGTGCCTGGAGTGTCGGAGGGCTAGCCAGCTATGGCTACACCTTC; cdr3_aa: CAWSVGGLASYGYTF
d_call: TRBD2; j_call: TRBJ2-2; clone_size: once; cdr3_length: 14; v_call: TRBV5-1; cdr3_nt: TGCGCCAGCAGCTTGGAGCGGGAGGTGGGGGAGCTGTTTTTT; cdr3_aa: CASSLEREVGELFF
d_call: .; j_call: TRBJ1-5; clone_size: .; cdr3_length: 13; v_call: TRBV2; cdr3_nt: TGTGCCAGCACTGAGACAGGCAATCAGCCCCAGCATTTT; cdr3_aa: CASTETGNQPQHF
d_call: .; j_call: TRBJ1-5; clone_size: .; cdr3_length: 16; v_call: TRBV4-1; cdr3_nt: TGCGCCAGCAGCCAAGGTTCAACACACGCCAATCAGCCCCAGCATTTT; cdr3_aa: CASSQGSTHANQPQHF
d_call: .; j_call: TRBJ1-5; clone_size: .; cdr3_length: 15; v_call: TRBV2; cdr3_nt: TGTGCCAGCAGTGAAATCGGGATTAGCAATCAGCCCCAGCATTTT; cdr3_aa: CASSEIGISNQPQHF
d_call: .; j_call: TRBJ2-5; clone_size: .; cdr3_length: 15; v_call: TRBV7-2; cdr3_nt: TGTGCCAGCAGCTCGGGACACCAGGGACAAGAGACCCAGTACTTC; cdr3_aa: CASSSGHQGQETQYF
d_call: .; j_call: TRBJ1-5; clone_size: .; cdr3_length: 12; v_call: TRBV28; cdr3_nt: TGTGCCAGCAGTTCACAGAATCAGCCCCAGCATTTT; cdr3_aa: CASSSQNQPQHF
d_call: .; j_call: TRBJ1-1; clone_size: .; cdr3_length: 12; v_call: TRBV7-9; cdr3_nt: TGTGCCAGCAGCCTAGGGACGGTCGTCGTTTTCTTT; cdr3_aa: CASSLGTVVVFF